Given below is one TCR beta chain in context. This record belongs to a study of patients and donors after allogeneic stem cell transplantation. CDR3 length: 18 amino acids. Germline lookup yields CDR1 MGHRA and CDR2 YSYEKL. The trim removed 0 bases at V and 5 bases at J, leaving 13 bases unmatched. Each CDR3 protein is one row after TCRdb ran MiXCR on the RT-PCR reads. Among under 200,000 distinct CDR3 sequences listed, about 24% were seen once. The J gene is TRBJ1-1, the V gene TRBV4-1; 9 bases match TRBD1. Sequencing used blood, either unsorted or a sorted T cell fraction (not recorded which). This TCR derives from a human donor who was either an allogeneic HSCT recipient or a stem cell or donor lymphocyte infusion donor (not recorded which). It is not recorded whose cells these are; they may come from a transplant donor. The CDR3 nucleotides read TGCGCCAGCAGCCAAGACTTGTTGACAGGGGGAATCTATACTGAAGCTTTCTTT. Protein sequence: CASSQDLLTGGIYTEAFF.